Listed below are T cell receptor beta chains from one sample, sequenced in a study of blood T cell repertoires in COVID-19. Assay used: immunoSEQ multiplex PCR; TCRdb lists only in-frame clones, some missing. This sample carries about 87,000 clones, 70% to 85% of them seen once, and the ten largest clones take approximately 3%. The sequencing input was peripheral blood. These receptors originate from a woman aged 80 or over with COVID-19, enrolled during active disease. Both conserved end residues are part of each CDR3. D genes are given only for firm matches. Clone sizes are given selectively: once, few, many, or a class where the clone is expanded.

v_call	d_call	j_call	clone_size	cdr3_aa	cdr3_nt
TRBV3-1/TRBV3-2	NA	TRBJ2-2	NA	CASSQYRFTGELFF	TGTGCCAGCAGCCAATACCGGTTCACCGGGGAGCTGTTTTTT
TRBV18	TRBD2	TRBJ2-3	NA	CASSPGTSGRRTDTQYF	TGTGCCAGCTCACCAGGGACTAGCGGAAGGCGCACAGATACGCAGTATTTT
TRBV24-1	NA	TRBJ1-2	NA	CAVSEGKNGYTF	TGTGCCGTCTCAGAGGGAAAGAATGGCTACACCTTC
TRBV6-2/TRBV6-3	NA	TRBJ2-7	NA	CASSYHGQIYEQYF	TGTGCCAGCAGTTACCACGGACAGATTTACGAGCAGTACTTC
TRBV28	NA	TRBJ2-7	NA	CASSRPPQSYEQYF	TGTGCCAGCAGTCGACCTCCACAGTCATACGAGCAGTACTTC
TRBV27	TRBD2	TRBJ2-7	NA	CASSGRDQSNEQYF	TGTGCCAGCAGCGGGAGGGACCAGAGCAACGAGCAGTACTTC
TRBV28	TRBD1	TRBJ2-3	NA	CASSSPGTGVEDTQYF	TGTGCCAGCAGTTCCCCCGGGACAGGGGTTGAGGATACGCAGTATTTT
TRBV18	TRBD2	TRBJ2-2	NA	CASSPRPSGDTGELFF	TGTGCCAGCTCACCCCGTCCTAGCGGGGACACCGGGGAGCTGTTTTTT
TRBV10-3	TRBD1	TRBJ2-7	NA	CAISPQGPQSYEQYF	TGTGCCATCAGTCCACAGGGGCCCCAGTCCTACGAGCAGTACTTC
TRBV5-4	NA	TRBJ2-2	NA	CASRTMQKNTGELFF	TGTGCCAGCAGAACAATGCAGAAAAACACCGGGGAGCTGTTTTTT
TRBV5-4	NA	TRBJ2-7	NA	CASSFGQSYEQYF	TGTGCCAGCAGCTTTGGGCAGTCCTACGAGCAGTACTTC
TRBV10-3	TRBD1	TRBJ1-6	NA	CAISESLGGVGSYNSPLHF	TGTGCCATCAGTGAGTCGCTAGGGGGCGTGGGGTCCTATAATTCACCCCTCCACTTT
TRBV10-3	TRBD1	TRBJ2-3	NA	CAINRGLSDTQYF	TGTGCCATCAACAGGGGGCTTTCAGATACGCAGTATTTT
TRBV27	TRBD2	TRBJ2-7	NA	CATSGGAYEQYF	TGTGCCACCTCGGGGGGGGCCTACGAGCAGTACTTC
TRBV6-5	NA	TRBJ1-3	few	CASRISGSSGNTIYF	TGTGCCAGCAGAATATCGGGATCCTCTGGAAACACCATATATTTT
TRBV10-1	TRBD1	TRBJ2-2	NA	CASRRDRETGELFF	TGCGCCAGCCGAAGGGACAGGGAAACCGGGGAGCTGTTTTTT
TRBV7-2	TRBD2	TRBJ2-3	NA	CASTLMTGGIADTQYF	TGTGCCAGCACTCTTATGACGGGGGGAATCGCAGATACGCAGTATTTT
TRBV3-1/TRBV3-2	TRBD2	TRBJ2-3	NA	CASSQDRLAGVDTQYF	TGTGCCAGCAGCCAAGATCGGCTAGCGGGAGTGGATACGCAGTATTTT
TRBV3-1/TRBV3-2	NA	TRBJ1-3	NA	CASSPGPSGNTIYF	TGTGCCAGCAGCCCAGGCCCCTCTGGAAACACCATATATTTT
TRBV10-1	NA	TRBJ2-1	NA	CASSEKHFNNEQFF	TGCGCCAGCAGTGAGAAGCACTTCAACAATGAGCAGTTCTTC
TRBV5-1	NA	TRBJ2-1	NA	CASSLEAGSNEQFF	TGCGCCAGCAGCTTGGAAGCAGGTTCTAATGAGCAGTTCTTC
TRBV4-2	TRBD2	TRBJ2-1	NA	CASSQDHSGGADEQFF	TGTGCCAGCAGCCAAGATCATAGCGGGGGGGCCGATGAGCAGTTCTTC
TRBV19	TRBD2	TRBJ2-3	NA	CASSPRLASYTDTQYF	TGTGCCAGTAGTCCCCGACTAGCGAGCTACACAGATACGCAGTATTTT
TRBV18	TRBD2	TRBJ2-4	NA	CASSPVLGLGYIQYF	TGTGCCAGCTCACCGGTCCTAGGACTAGGATACATTCAGTACTTC
TRBV27	NA	TRBJ2-5	NA	CASRTARGHFQETQYF	TGTGCCAGCAGAACCGCCCGCGGACACTTCCAAGAGACCCAGTACTTC
TRBV27	TRBD2	TRBJ2-3	NA	CASSLFKRSGRPGSTDTQYF	TGTGCCAGCAGTTTATTTAAAAGGAGCGGGAGGCCCGGTAGCACAGATACGCAGTATTTT
TRBV12-3/TRBV12-4	NA	TRBJ2-7	NA	CASSFSLSYEQYF	TGTGCCAGCAGTTTTTCCCTCTCCTACGAGCAGTACTTC
TRBV18	NA	TRBJ1-2	NA	CASSPMAGGWYGYTF	TGTGCCAGCTCACCAATGGCCGGGGGATGGTATGGCTACACCTTC
TRBV6-4	TRBD1	TRBJ2-2	NA	CASSDSLGQGGGELFF	TGTGCCAGCAGTGACTCACTCGGACAGGGCGGCGGGGAGCTGTTTTTT
TRBV28	TRBD1	TRBJ1-2	NA	CASKRDRVSYGYTF	TGTGCCAGCAAACGGGACAGGGTTAGCTATGGCTACACCTTC
TRBV10-3	TRBD2	TRBJ2-5	NA	CAISAGTSGLETQYF	TGTGCCATCAGTGCCGGGACTAGCGGTTTAGAGACCCAGTACTTC
TRBV6-2/TRBV6-3	NA	TRBJ1-6	NA	CASSLIGGINSPLHF	TGTGCCAGCAGTTTAATTGGCGGAATAAATTCACCCCTCCACTTT
TRBV7-3	TRBD1	TRBJ2-1	NA	CASSPGTGTGQFF	TGTGCCAGCAGCCCCGGGACAGGGACGGGGCAGTTCTTC
TRBV11-2	TRBD2	TRBJ2-1	NA	CASSLVPAGPNSNEQFF	TGTGCCAGCAGCTTAGTTCCAGCGGGGCCCAACTCCAATGAGCAGTTCTTC
TRBV9	TRBD2	TRBJ2-1	NA	CASSVALAGVYLYNEQFF	TGTGCCAGCAGCGTAGCACTAGCGGGAGTTTATTTGTACAATGAGCAGTTCTTC
TRBV5-1	TRBD2	TRBJ2-3	NA	CASSLDSGGADTQYF	TGCGCCAGCAGCTTGGACAGCGGGGGCGCAGATACGCAGTATTTT
TRBV6-4	TRBD2	TRBJ2-5	NA	CATPGGGCLRETQYF	TGTGCCACCCCGGGCGGGGGTTGCTTGAGGGAGACCCAGTACTTC
TRBV18	NA	TRBJ2-7	NA	CASSSSHRVGEQYF	TGTGCCAGCTCATCAAGTCACAGGGTAGGCGAGCAGTACTTC
TRBV28	TRBD2	TRBJ2-3	few	CASSPSGSSGYTQYF	TGTGCCAGCAGTCCTAGCGGCAGCTCTGGATATACGCAGTATTTT
TRBV7-2	TRBD2	TRBJ2-1	NA	CASSRRGGQYNEQFF	TGTGCCAGCAGCCGGCGGGGGGGCCAATACAATGAGCAGTTCTTC
TRBV30	TRBD1	TRBJ1-4	NA	CAWRGTGMEWSEKLFF	TGTGCCTGGAGAGGGACAGGGATGGAATGGAGTGAAAAACTGTTTTTT
TRBV27	NA	TRBJ1-5	NA	CASRTSEGGNQPQHF	TGTGCCAGCAGGACCTCCGAGGGAGGGAATCAGCCCCAGCATTTT